This T cell receptor beta chain comes out of a study of blood T cell repertoires in COVID-19. About the research overall: Nucleic acid was either cDNA or gDNA, and it came from T cells, B-cell-depleted T cells, or PBMCs.

In the source study's methods: Estimates of nucleated cell counts were drawn from the amplification of reference gene primers. Measured with immunoSEQ multiplex PCR; TCRdb has only the in-frame clones, and not every one. V, J and clone size derive from that table, while D and trimming were established from the DNA sequence. Of approximately 150,000 clones in the sample, around 80% are singletons; the top ten hold about 3.9%. Germline V gene data show CDR1 as SNHLY and CDR2 as FYNNEI. The CDR3 extends over 14 amino acids. V was pared by 7 bases and J by 3 bases, with 7 bases of the junction left unmatched.

The TCR sequence derives from a man aged 55-75 years with acute or convalescent COVID-19. Sequenced material: peripheral blood. The chain recombines TRBV2 with TRBJ2-7, with 9 nucleotides matching TRBD1. The CDR3 bases are TGTGCCAGCACCCGACAGGGGGACCTCTACGAGCAGTACTTC. Translating it yields CASTRQGDLYEQYF.